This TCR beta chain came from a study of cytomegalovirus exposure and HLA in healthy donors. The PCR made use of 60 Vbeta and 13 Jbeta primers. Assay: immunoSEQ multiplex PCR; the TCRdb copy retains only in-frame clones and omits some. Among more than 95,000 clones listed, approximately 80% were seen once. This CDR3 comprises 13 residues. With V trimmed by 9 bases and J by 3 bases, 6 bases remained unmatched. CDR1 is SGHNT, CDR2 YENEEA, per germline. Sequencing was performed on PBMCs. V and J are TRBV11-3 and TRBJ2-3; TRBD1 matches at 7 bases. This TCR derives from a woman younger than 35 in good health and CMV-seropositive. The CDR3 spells CASSRGLTDTQYF. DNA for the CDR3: TGTGCCAGTAGCAGGGGGTTAACAGATACGCAGTATTTT.